This TCR beta chain was captured by sequencing in a study of cytomegalovirus exposure and HLA in healthy donors. General observations from the study: According to an earlier analysis, most TCR beta V segments yielded productive rearrangements about 90% or about 30% of the time.

60 Vbeta and 13 Jbeta primers were used in PCR. Clones were sequenced by immunoSEQ multiplex PCR, and TCRdb holds only the in-frame ones, with some missing. The sample lists fewer than 250,000 clones; 87% were seen once. With regard to this clone: No antigen is known for it.

Germline-derived CDR1 and CDR2 are SGHRS and YFSETQ. V shed 0 bases, J shed 1 base, and the junction held 7 bases outside the gene matches. This CDR3 spans 16 amino acids. The receptor's source is a boy aged 2-9 years in good health and CMV-seronegative. This chain connects TRBV5-1 to TRBJ2-7; the match to TRBD2 covers 7 bases. Source material: PBMCs. The CDR3 DNA follows: TGCGCCAGCAGCTTGGGGGCTAGCGGCCGGTCCTACGAGCAGTACTTC. Translation: CASSLGASGRSYEQYF.